Below, 6 T cell receptor beta chains from the same sample are listed, as sequenced in a study of siplizumab effects on memory and regulatory T cells. Profiled with immunoSEQ multiplex PCR; TCRdb holds only in-frame clones, not every one. Seen here are 100,000 or so clones, about 94% observed once, and the top ten hold about 1.2%. Sequenced sample: non-Treg CD4+ T cells sorted from blood. All receptors derive from a human donor in good health.

The V gene is TRBV4-1, the J gene TRBJ2-7, with D possibly TRBD1 on 5 matching bases. The length of the CDR3 is 15 residues. Trimming took 0 bases from V and 3 from J, leaving 12 bases between them. Germline loops: CDR1 MGHRA, CDR2 YSYEKL. CDR3: CASSQDPQGRYEQYF. The CDR3 DNA reads TGCGCCAGCAGCCAAGATCCCCAGGGCCGCTACGAGCAGTACTTC.

The chain couples TRBV5-1 to TRBJ2-5, with D perhaps being TRBD1 or TRBD2 (5 bases each). CDR1 SGHRS and CDR2 YFSETQ come from the germline V gene. The CDR3 extends over 14 amino acids. Between the trimmed V and J ends, which lost 0 bases and 3 bases, there was a span of 9 bases. The CDR3 sequence: CASSLVRGEETQYF. In DNA form, the CDR3 reads TGCGCCAGCAGCTTGGTGCGAGGGGAAGAGACCCAGTACTTC. The complete variable domain, with remaining parts taken from reference TRBV5-1 and TRBJ2-5, reads KAGVTQTPRYLIKTRGQQVTLSCSPISGHRSVSWYQQTPGQGLQFLFEYFSETQRNKGNFPGRFSGRQFSNSRSEMNVSTLELGDSALYLCASSLVRGEETQYFGPGTRLLVL.

This CDR3 is CASSDDRGPVSTQYF. In nucleotides, the CDR3 is TGTGCCAGCAGTGATGACAGGGGGCCAGTCTCAACGCAGTATTTT. The chain links TRBV6-4 to TRBJ2-3; TRBD1 agrees at 10 bases. The CDR3 contains 15 residues. Germline-derived CDR1 and CDR2 are MRHNA and SNTAGT. The V segment lost 3 bases and the J segment 9 bases; nucleotides outside the gene matches: 9.

The V gene is TRBV7-2, the J gene TRBJ2-5; D perhaps matches TRBD2 (5 bases). The length of the CDR3 is 15 residues. Germline loops: CDR1 SGHTA, CDR2 FQGNSA. V gave up 6 bases and J gave up 1 base, with 15 bases separating them. The CDR3 is CASRTAQRPQETQYF. The CDR3 nucleotides read TGTGCCAGCAGAACCGCCCAGCGGCCCCAAGAGACCCAGTACTTC. Based on the CDR3 plus reference TRBV7-2 and TRBJ2-5, the full variable domain is GAGVSQSPSNKVTEKGKDVELRCDPISGHTALYWYRQSLGQGLEFLIYFQGNSAPDKSGLPSDRFSAERTGGSVSTLTIQRTQQEDSAVYLCASRTAQRPQETQYFGPGTRLLVL.

The table lists this clone with a count of one. The J gene is TRBJ2-3, the V gene TRBV6-5, with D maybe TRBD2 (6 bases). V lost 6 bases and J lost 4, with 11 bases in between. CDR1 and CDR2 (germline): MNHEY, SVGAGI. This CDR3 contains 13 residues. The CDR3 reads CASREGGADTQYF. The CDR3, as DNA: TGTGCCAGCAGGGAGGGAGGCGCAGATACGCAGTATTTT.

The chain combines TRBV9 with TRBJ2-2; D is possibly TRBD2 (6 bases). V lost 2 bases, J lost 5 bases, and 13 bases lay in between. Germline-derived CDR1 and CDR2 are SGDLS and YYNGEE. This CDR3 contains 15 residues. The CDR3 sequence is CASSVKNRETGELFF. As DNA, the CDR3 is TGTGCCAGCAGCGTCAAAAACCGGGAGACCGGGGAGCTGTTTTTT.